What follows are 25 T cell receptor beta chains derived from one specimen sequenced in a study of cytomegalovirus exposure and HLA in healthy donors. PCR primers comprised 60 Vbeta and 13 Jbeta primers. Sequencing used immunoSEQ multiplex PCR; TCRdb keeps in-frame clones, though not all of them. The data hold over 200,000 clones, with over 75% observed a single time. The specimen was PBMCs. The receptors originated from a human donor in good health.

The V and J genes are TRBV10-3 and TRBJ2-5; 7 bases agree with TRBD2. The length of the CDR3 is 16 residues. CDR1 ENHRY and CDR2 SYGVKD come from the germline V gene. With V trimmed by 2 bases and J by 5 bases, 11 bases remained unmatched. The CDR3 reads CAISEKVWAGVETQYF. CDR3 DNA: TGTGCCATCAGTGAGAAGGTTTGGGCGGGAGTGGAGACCCAGTACTTC.

The sample holds one count of this clone. This chain links TRBV7-2 with TRBJ2-1; D not resolved. The CDR3 covers 14 residues. Germline values: CDR1 SGHTA, CDR2 FQGNSA. The V gene lost 2 bases and the J gene lost 3 bases, with 8 bases spanning the gap. Here the CDR3 DNA reads TGTGCCAGCAGCTTAAGAGCTTTCTACAATGAGCAGTTCTTC. This gives the protein CASSLRAFYNEQFF.

This clone occurred once. CDR3 protein: CASSPSPSGRIYEQYF. CDR3 nucleotides: TGTGCCAGCAGTCCCTCGCCTAGCGGGAGGATCTACGAGCAGTACTTC. The chain employs TRBV27 and TRBJ2-7; 11 nucleotides match TRBD2. This CDR3 is built from 16 residues. Germline lookup yields CDR1 MNHEY and CDR2 SMNVEV (reference sequence). V shed 5 bases, J shed 3 bases, and the junction held 9 bases outside the gene matches.

The chain combines TRBV28 with TRBJ1-3; no clear D. The CDR3 has 11 residues. The V gene's germline CDR1 is MDHEN and CDR2 SYDVKM. The V end was cut by 4 bases, the J end by 8 bases, with 6 bases between. The CDR3 spells CASSWRHTIYF. The CDR3 region has the DNA TGTGCCAGCAGTTGGCGGCACACCATATATTTT.

Remarks on this clone: The same CDR3 can be traced to other DNA sequences in this sample. This chain joins TRBV2 and TRBJ2-7; D is unclear. Germline values: CDR1 SNHLY, CDR2 FYNNEI. The CDR3 covers 10 residues. With 6 bases removed from V and 7 bases from J, the gap between germline ends came to 7 bases. DNA for the CDR3: TGTGCCAGCAGCGGTTTGGAGCAGTACTTC. Its translation is CASSGLEQYF.

The rearrangement uses TRBV7-2 and TRBJ2-3; D perhaps matches TRBD2 (6 bases). Deletions cut 2 bases from V and 3 bases from J, with 12 bases between. CDR3 length: 15 amino acids. The germline V gene encodes CDR1 SGHTA and CDR2 FQGNSA. The CDR3 DNA follows: TGTGCCAGCAGCTTAATCGGGGGATTTACAGATACGCAGTATTTT. As protein: CASSLIGGFTDTQYF. Drawing the rest from reference TRBV7-2 and TRBJ2-3, the complete variable domain is GAGVSQSPSNKVTEKGKDVELRCDPISGHTALYWYRQSLGQGLEFLIYFQGNSAPDKSGLPSDRFSAERTGGSVSTLTIQRTQQEDSAVYLCASSLIGGFTDTQYFGPGTRLTVL.

This chain connects TRBV2 to TRBJ1-1; tentative D call: TRBD1 (5 bases). The CDR3 runs 14 residues. Germline CDR1 SNHLY, CDR2 FYNNEI. With 8 bases removed from V and 4 bases from J, the gap between germline ends came to 17 bases. The CDR3: CASVRGGTTTEAFF. The CDR3 bases are TGTGCCAGCGTCCGCGGGGGGACCACCACTGAAGCTTTCTTT.

V and J are TRBV7-8 and TRBJ2-3; 13 positions match TRBD2. From germline, CDR1 is SGHVS and CDR2 FQNEAQ. Trimming cost V 5 bases and J 4 bases; bases outside gene matches: 9. The CDR3 covers 17 residues. The CDR3 DNA is TGTGCCAGCAGCCCGAGGACTAGCGGGAGTAGGTCAGATACGCAGTATTTT. Protein: CASSPRTSGSRSDTQYF.

V and J are TRBV19 and TRBJ2-1; D unclear. Germline CDR1 reads LNHDA; CDR2 reads SQIVND (reference sequence). Trimming left V 4 bases short and J 6 bases short, with 7 bases between. The CDR3 runs to 12 residues. The CDR3 loop is CASSSRVNEQFF. In DNA form, the CDR3 reads TGTGCCAGTAGTAGTCGCGTCAATGAGCAGTTCTTC. The whole variable domain, remainder taken from reference TRBV19 and TRBJ2-1, is DGGITQSPKYLFRKEGQNVTLSCEQNLNHDAMYWYRQDPGQGLRLIYYSQIVNDFQKGDIAEGYSVSREKKESFPLTVTSAQKNPTAFYLCASSSRVNEQFFGPGTRLTVL.

A single count supports this clone. The chain employs TRBV4-3 and TRBJ1-2; 9 bases agree with TRBD1. The CDR3 has 16 amino acids. V was pared by 0 bases and J by 4 bases, with 6 bases of the junction left unmatched. The germline CDR1 and CDR2 sequences are LGHNA and YSLEER. The CDR3 loop reads CASSQDITGGSYGYTF. In DNA, the CDR3 is TGCGCCAGCAGCCAAGATATTACAGGGGGCAGCTATGGCTACACCTTC.

Remarks on this clone: Germline is not matched at one junction end, which may reflect a read error. The chain joins TRBV7-9 to TRBJ2-5, with 8 bases identical to TRBD2. In germline, CDR1 is SEHNR, CDR2 FQNEAQ (reference sequence). There are 15 residues in the CDR3. The chain's CDR3 is CAGSFTGTSQETQYF. The CDR3 bases are TGTGCCGGCAGCTTTACCGGGACTAGTCAAGAGACCCAGTACTTC.

The V and J genes are TRBV29-1 and TRBJ1-2, with D possibly matching TRBD1 (6 bases). CDR1 and CDR2 from the germline V gene are SQVTM and ANQGSEA. V shed 7 bases and J shed 4 bases, with 13 bases lying between them. The CDR3 is made up of 12 amino acids. In DNA form, the CDR3 reads TGCAGCGCCGGGACACTCGGCTATGGCTACACCTTC. Encoded protein: CSAGTLGYGYTF. Using reference TRBV29-1 and TRBJ1-2 for the parts outside the CDR3, the full variable domain is SAVISQKPSRDICQRGTSLTIQCQVDSQVTMMFWYRQQPGQSLTLIATANQGSEATYESGFVIDKFPISRPNLTFSTLTVSNMSPEDSSIYLCSAGTLGYGYTFGSGTRLTVV.

V and J are TRBV7-9 and TRBJ2-2; D unclear. The CDR3 runs 15 residues. Germline V lookup: CDR1 SEHNR, CDR2 FQNEAQ (reference sequence). Between the trimmed V and J ends, which lost 5 bases and 0 bases, there was a span of 10 bases. The CDR3 loop reads CASSLDSPNTGELFF. The CDR3 DNA sequence: TGTGCCAGCAGCCTAGATAGCCCGAACACCGGGGAGCTGTTTTTT. Using reference TRBV7-9 and TRBJ2-2 for the parts outside the CDR3, the full variable domain is DTGVSQNPRHKITKRGQNVTFRCDPISEHNRLYWYRQTLGQGPEFLTYFQNEAQLEKSRLLSDRFSAERPKGSFSTLEIQRTEQGDSAMYLCASSLDSPNTGELFFGEGSRLTVL.

This chain joins TRBV30 and TRBJ1-1, with D tentatively TRBD1 (5 bases). There are 17 residues in the CDR3. Trimming removed 1 base at V and 0 bases at J, with 18 bases between. Looked up from germline, CDR1 is GTSNPN and CDR2 is SVGIG (reference sequence). In DNA, the CDR3 is TGTGCCTGGAGTGCCCTGCGACAGCAGACCATGAACACTGAAGCTTTCTTT. Protein product: CAWSALRQQTMNTEAFF.

CDR3 coding DNA: TGTGCCAGCAGTCCGTATAGCCGCGTCGGCTACACCTTC. Its translation: CASSPYSRVGYTF. The chain employs TRBV27 and TRBJ1-2; D gene unclear. Germline V gives CDR1 MNHEY, CDR2 SMNVEV (reference sequence). The V end was cut by 5 bases, the J end by 8 bases, with 15 bases between. The CDR3 covers 13 residues.

The CDR3 protein is CASSINVQGIKTQYF. CDR3 sequence (DNA): TGTGCCAGTAGTATTAACGTCCAGGGGATAAAGACCCAGTACTTC. The chain has TRBV19 and TRBJ2-5, with a weak D call TRBD1 (6 bases). This CDR3 has 15 residues. Per germline, CDR1 LNHDA and CDR2 SQIVND (reference sequence). V lost 3 bases, J lost 6 bases, and 17 bases lay in between.

The V call is TRBV11-2, the J call TRBJ1-4; the D gene is possibly TRBD1 (5 bases). CDR1 is SGHAT and CDR2 is FQNNGV in the germline V gene. The CDR3 sequence is 17 residues long. Trimming removed 5 bases from V and 3 bases from J, with 19 bases in between. The DNA of the CDR3 is TGTGCCAGCAGCCCTTTTCGGGGGGGATCAGCTAATGAAAAACTGTTTTTT. Translating gives CASSPFRGGSANEKLFF.

The V and J genes are TRBV19 and TRBJ2-3; TRBD1 is a possible D gene (6 bases). Germline CDR1 LNHDA, CDR2 SQIVND (reference sequence). The length of the CDR3 is 15 residues. Deletions cut 5 bases from V and 0 bases from J, with 12 bases between. The CDR3 DNA reads as TGTGCCAGTAGTGCCGGGACACATAGCACAGATACGCAGTATTTT. Residues: CASSAGTHSTDTQYF.

This chain joins TRBV15 and TRBJ2-7, with 10 bases that match TRBD1. Per germline, CDR1 LNHNV and CDR2 YYDKDF (reference sequence). Germline trimming cut 3 bases from V and 5 bases from J; bases unmatched to any gene: 13. CDR3 length: 17 residues. In DNA form, the CDR3 reads TGTGCCACCAGCAGGACTCCGCGGACAGGGGGGGCGGACGAGCAGTACTTC. It encodes CATSRTPRTGGADEQYF.

This clone is a singleton in its sample. The chain couples TRBV5-1 to TRBJ2-1; D is uncertain. V dropped 0 bases and J dropped 7 bases, with 8 bases sitting between them. Germline CDR1 is SGHRS and CDR2 is YFSETQ. This CDR3 has 13 amino acids. CDR3 residues: CASSLGQSNEQFF. The CDR3 nucleotides read TGCGCCAGCAGCTTGGGGCAATCAAATGAGCAGTTCTTC.

The J gene is TRBJ2-7, the V gene TRBV9; D unclear. The CDR3 covers 16 residues. Trimming left V 0 bases short and J 0 bases short, with 13 bases between. Germline CDR1 and CDR2: SGDLS and YYNGEE. DNA for the CDR3: TGTGCCAGCAGCGTAGCGCTGTCAGAATCCTCCTACGAGCAGTACTTC. Its protein is CASSVALSESSYEQYF.

V and J are TRBV30 and TRBJ2-7; D perhaps matches TRBD2 (7 bases). This CDR3 has 15 residues. CDR1 GTSNPN and CDR2 SVGIG come from the germline V gene (reference sequence). With 0 bases removed from V and 3 bases from J, the gap between germline ends came to 15 bases. Here the CDR3 DNA reads TGTGCCTGGAGTGTTGGGGGCGGGGGCTACTACGAGCAGTACTTC. Translating gives CAWSVGGGGYYEQYF.

This chain connects TRBV11-2 to TRBJ2-1, with TRBD2 identical over 11 bases. CDR1 SGHAT and CDR2 FQNNGV come from the germline V gene. Trimming took 6 bases from V and 9 from J; bases not matched to a gene: 13. The CDR3 consists of 16 residues. The DNA for the CDR3 is TGTGCCAGCAGAACTTCAATAGCGGGAGGGCAGAGTGAGCAGTTCTTC. It specifies CASRTSIAGGQSEQFF.

This clone turned up a few times. The chain joins TRBV7-9 to TRBJ1-5; 7 nucleotides line up with TRBD1. Trimming removed 3 bases from V and 5 bases from J; junction bases left unmatched: 19. The CDR3 is 19 residues long. In germline, CDR1 is SEHNR, CDR2 FQNEAQ (reference sequence). CDR3 loop: CASSLIQGPQMRVHQPQHF. DNA of the CDR3: TGTGCCAGCAGCTTGATACAGGGGCCGCAAATGAGGGTCCATCAGCCCCAGCATTTT.

The chain employs TRBV2 and TRBJ2-1, with 9 bases fitting TRBD1. There are 14 residues in the CDR3. The germline V gene encodes CDR1 SNHLY and CDR2 FYNNEI. The junction had 8 bases not matched to a gene; V was cut back by 8 bases and J by 6 bases. In nucleotides, the CDR3 is TGTGCCAGCGACCGGGACAGGGAGATCAATGAGCAGTTCTTC. It translates to CASDRDREINEQFF.